This TCR beta chain originates from a study of shared clonotypes between healthy human individuals. The CDR3 has 13 residues. Germline CDR1 and CDR2: SGHKS and YYEKEE (reference sequence). Trimming cost V 8 bases and J 1 base, with 9 bases left between them. Study observations and caveats: Larger estimated richness was generally recorded for naive subsets relative to memory subsets. A reduction in generation probabilities was seen for non-shared clonotypes relative to those shared by all four donors. Among a handful of donors, approximately 5% of naive CD4 clonotypes were found in common.

For this clone: Its target is unknown.

TCRdb keeps only in-frame clones here, not all; method: immunoSEQ multiplex PCR. Of 1,400,000 or so clones detected, approximately 98.5% appear once; the ten largest clones hold over 0.3%. This receptor was obtained from a young man in good health. Sequenced: naive CD4+ T cells sorted from blood. Regarding subset: CD45RA+ positively selected. V usage is TRBV5-5 and J usage is TRBJ2-2; D may be TRBD1 (5 bases). The CDR3 spells CASIRENTGELFF. The CDR3 bases are TGTGCCAGTATCAGGGAGAACACCGGGGAGCTGTTTTTT.